This T cell receptor beta chain was found in a study of chemoradiotherapy in HPV16-positive cancers. Assay used: immunoSEQ multiplex PCR; TCRdb lists only in-frame clones, some missing. The table lists approximately 34,000 clones, nearly 90% of them singletons. The sequencing here drew on blood, taken from a patient who underwent chemoradiotherapy. This sequence was found in a human donor with HPV-associated anogenital cancer.

In nucleotides, the CDR3 is TGTGCCAGTAGTATAGTAGGGGACACTGAAGCTTTCTTT. Residues: CASSIVGDTEAFF. The V gene is TRBV19, the J gene TRBJ1-1; possibly TRBD1 for D (5 bases). Germline V gene data show CDR1 as LNHDA and CDR2 as SQIVND (reference sequence). V dropped 1 base and J dropped 3 bases, with 6 bases sitting between them. This CDR3 comprises 13 residues.